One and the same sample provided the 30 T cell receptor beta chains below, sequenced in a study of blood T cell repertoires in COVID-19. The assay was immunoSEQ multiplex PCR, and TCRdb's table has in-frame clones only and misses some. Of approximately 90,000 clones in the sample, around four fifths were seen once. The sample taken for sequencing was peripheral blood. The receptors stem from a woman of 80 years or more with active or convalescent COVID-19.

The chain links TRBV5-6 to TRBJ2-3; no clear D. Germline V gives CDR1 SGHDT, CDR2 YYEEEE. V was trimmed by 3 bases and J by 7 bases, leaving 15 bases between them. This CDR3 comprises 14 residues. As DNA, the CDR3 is TGTGCCAGCAGCTCCTTAGCCGGTAGTTATACGCAGTATTTT. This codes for CASSSLAGSYTQYF.

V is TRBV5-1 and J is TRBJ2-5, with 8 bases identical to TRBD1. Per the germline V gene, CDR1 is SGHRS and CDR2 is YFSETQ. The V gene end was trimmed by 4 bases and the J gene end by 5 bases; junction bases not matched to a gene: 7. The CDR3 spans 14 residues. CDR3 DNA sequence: TGCGCCAGCAGCCCCTCACAGGGGGGTGAGACCCAGTACTTC. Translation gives CASSPSQGGETQYF.

CDR3 region: CASSLTLGGGVGSPLHF. As DNA, the CDR3 is TGTGCCAGCAGCTTAACCCTAGGTGGCGGGGTTGGATCACCCCTCCACTTT. J is TRBJ1-6 and V is TRBV7-9; unclear D gene. Germline V CDR1 and CDR2: SEHNR, FQNEAQ (reference sequence). V shed 2 bases and J shed 10 bases, with 21 bases lying between them. The CDR3 runs 17 residues.

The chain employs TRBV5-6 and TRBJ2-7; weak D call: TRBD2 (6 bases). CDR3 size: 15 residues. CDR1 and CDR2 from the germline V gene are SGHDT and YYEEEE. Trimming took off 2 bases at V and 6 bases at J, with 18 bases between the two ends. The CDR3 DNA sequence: TGTGCCAGCAGCTTCTTCCCGGGAGCGGTATTCGAGCAGTACTTC. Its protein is CASSFFPGAVFEQYF.

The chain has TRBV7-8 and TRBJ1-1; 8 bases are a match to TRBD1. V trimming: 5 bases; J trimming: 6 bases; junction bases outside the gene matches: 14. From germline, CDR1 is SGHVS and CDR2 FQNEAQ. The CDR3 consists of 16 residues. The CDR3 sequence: CASSPRQGLSRPEAFF. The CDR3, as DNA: TGTGCCAGCAGCCCGCGACAGGGGTTGAGTAGGCCTGAAGCTTTCTTT.

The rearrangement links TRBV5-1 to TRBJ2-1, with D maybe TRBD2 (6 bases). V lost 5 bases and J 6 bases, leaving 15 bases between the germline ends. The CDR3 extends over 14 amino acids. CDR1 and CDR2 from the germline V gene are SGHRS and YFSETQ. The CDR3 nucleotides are TGCGCCAGCAGAGGCCTGGGAGGAGGCAATGAGCAGTTCTTC. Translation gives CASRGLGGGNEQFF. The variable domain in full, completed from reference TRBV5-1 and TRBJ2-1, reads KAGVTQTPRYLIKTRGQQVTLSCSPISGHRSVSWYQQTPGQGLQFLFEYFSETQRNKGNFPGRFSGRQFSNSRSEMNVSTLELGDSALYLCASRGLGGGNEQFFGPGTRLTVL.

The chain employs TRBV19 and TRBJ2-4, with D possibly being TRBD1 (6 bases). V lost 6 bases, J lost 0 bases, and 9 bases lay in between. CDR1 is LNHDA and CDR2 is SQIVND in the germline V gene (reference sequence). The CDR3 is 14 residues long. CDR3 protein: CASREDRAKNIQYF. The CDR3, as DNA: TGTGCCAGTAGGGAGGACAGAGCCAAAAACATTCAGTACTTC.

DNA of the CDR3: TGTGCCAGCAGTGGCCTACGGGGGGGCCATGGCTACACCTTC. This translates into CASSGLRGGHGYTF. V gene TRBV2 combines with J gene TRBJ1-2; D may be TRBD1 (6 bases). The CDR3 has 14 amino acids. The germline V gene encodes CDR1 SNHLY and CDR2 FYNNEI. With 4 bases removed from V and 6 bases from J, the gap between germline ends came to 15 bases. Supplemented by reference TRBV2 and TRBJ1-2, the full variable domain reads EPEVTQTPSHQVTQMGQEVILRCVPISNHLYFYWYRQILGQKVEFLVSFYNNEISEKSEIFDDQFSVERPDGSNFTLKIRSTKLEDSAMYFCASSGLRGGHGYTFGSGTRLTVV.

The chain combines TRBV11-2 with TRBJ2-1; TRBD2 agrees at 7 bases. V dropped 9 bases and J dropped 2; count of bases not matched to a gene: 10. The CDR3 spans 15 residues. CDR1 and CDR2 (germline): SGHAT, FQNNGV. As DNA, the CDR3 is TGTGCCAGTAGATTCTGGGGGGGACCCTACAATGAGCAGTTCTTC. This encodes CASRFWGGPYNEQFF.

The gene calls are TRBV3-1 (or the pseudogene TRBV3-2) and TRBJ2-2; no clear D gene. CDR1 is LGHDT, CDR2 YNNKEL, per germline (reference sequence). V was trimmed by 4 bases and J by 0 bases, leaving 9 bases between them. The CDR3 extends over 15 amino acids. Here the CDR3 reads CASSPSLANTGELFF. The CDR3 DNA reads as TGTGCCAGCAGCCCATCTCTAGCGAACACCGGGGAGCTGTTTTTT.

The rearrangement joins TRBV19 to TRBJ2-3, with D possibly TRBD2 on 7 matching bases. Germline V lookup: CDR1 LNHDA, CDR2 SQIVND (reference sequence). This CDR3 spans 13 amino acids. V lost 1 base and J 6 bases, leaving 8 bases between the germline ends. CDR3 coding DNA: TGTGCCAGTAGTATAGGCGGGGGCGATACGCAGTATTTT. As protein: CASSIGGGDTQYF.

CDR3 sequence (DNA): TGTGCCATCACCGGGAACTTGGTCGGGGAGCTGTTTTTT. It yields the protein CAITGNLVGELFF. The chain uses TRBV10-3 and TRBJ2-2, with D tentatively TRBD2 (5 bases). Trimming shortened V by 7 bases and J by 7 bases, and 13 bases separated the two germline ends. This CDR3 is 13 amino acids long. Germline assignment: CDR1 ENHRY and CDR2 SYGVKD.

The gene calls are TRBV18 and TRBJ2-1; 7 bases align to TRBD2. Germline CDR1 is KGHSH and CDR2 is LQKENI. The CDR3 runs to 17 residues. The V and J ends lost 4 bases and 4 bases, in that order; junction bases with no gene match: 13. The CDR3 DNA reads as TGTGCCAGCTCACTAAACCCCGGGACTAACCCATACAATGAGCAGTTCTTC. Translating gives CASSLNPGTNPYNEQFF.

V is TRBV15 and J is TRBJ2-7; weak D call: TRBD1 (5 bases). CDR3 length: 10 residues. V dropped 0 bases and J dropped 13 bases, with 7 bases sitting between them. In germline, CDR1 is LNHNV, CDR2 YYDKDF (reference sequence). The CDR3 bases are TGTGCCACCAGCAGAGAAGACAGTTACTTC. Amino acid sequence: CATSREDSYF.

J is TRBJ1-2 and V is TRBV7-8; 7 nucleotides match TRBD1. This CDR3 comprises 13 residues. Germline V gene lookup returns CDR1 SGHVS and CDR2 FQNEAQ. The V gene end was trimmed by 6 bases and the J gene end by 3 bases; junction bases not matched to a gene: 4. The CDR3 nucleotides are TGTGCCAGCAGTACCGGGACAGACTATGGCTACACCTTC. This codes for CASSTGTDYGYTF.

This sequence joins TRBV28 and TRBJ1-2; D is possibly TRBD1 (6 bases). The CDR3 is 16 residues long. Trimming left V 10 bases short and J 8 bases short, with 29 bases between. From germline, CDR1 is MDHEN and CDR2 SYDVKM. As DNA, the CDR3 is TGTGCCACCGGACCTGCGGGGGGGGGCAGGGTTCTGGGCTACACCTTC. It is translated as CATGPAGGGRVLGYTF.

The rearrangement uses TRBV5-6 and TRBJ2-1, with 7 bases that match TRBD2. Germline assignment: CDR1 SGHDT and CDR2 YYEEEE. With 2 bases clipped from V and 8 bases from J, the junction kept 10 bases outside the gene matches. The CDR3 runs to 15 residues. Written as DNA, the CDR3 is TGTGCCAGCAGCTTCATCGGGAGGTCCTTTTATGAGCAGTTCTTC. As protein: CASSFIGRSFYEQFF.

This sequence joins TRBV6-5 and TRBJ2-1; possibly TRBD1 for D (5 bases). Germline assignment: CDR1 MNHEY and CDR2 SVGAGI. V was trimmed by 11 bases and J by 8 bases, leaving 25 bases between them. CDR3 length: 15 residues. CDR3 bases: TGTGCCGGCGCGCCTGCCAGACAGAGGACGGATGAGCAGTTCTTC. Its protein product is CAGAPARQRTDEQFF.

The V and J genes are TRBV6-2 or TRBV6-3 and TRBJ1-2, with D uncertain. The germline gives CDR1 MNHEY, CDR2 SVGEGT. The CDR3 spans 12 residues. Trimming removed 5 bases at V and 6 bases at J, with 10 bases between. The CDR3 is CASSQAAHGYTF. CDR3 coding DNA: TGTGCCAGCAGTCAGGCAGCTCATGGCTACACCTTC.

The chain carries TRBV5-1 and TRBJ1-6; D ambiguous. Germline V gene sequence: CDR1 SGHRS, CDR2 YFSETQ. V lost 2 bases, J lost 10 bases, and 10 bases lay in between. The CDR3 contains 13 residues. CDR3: CASSLAGYSPLHF. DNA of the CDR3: TGCGCCAGCAGCTTAGCGGGCTACTCACCCCTCCACTTT.

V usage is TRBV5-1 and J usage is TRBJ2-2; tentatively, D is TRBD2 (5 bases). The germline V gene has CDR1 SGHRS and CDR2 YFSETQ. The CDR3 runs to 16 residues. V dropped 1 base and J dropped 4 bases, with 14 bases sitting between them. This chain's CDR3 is CASSLLGGLTTGELFF. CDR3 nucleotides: TGCGCCAGCAGCTTGCTCGGCGGACTTACCACCGGGGAGCTGTTTTTT.

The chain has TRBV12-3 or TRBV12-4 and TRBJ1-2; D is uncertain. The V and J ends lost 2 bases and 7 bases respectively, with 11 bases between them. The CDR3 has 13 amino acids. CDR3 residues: CASSLNGPGGYTF. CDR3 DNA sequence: TGTGCCAGCAGTTTAAACGGCCCAGGTGGCTACACCTTC.

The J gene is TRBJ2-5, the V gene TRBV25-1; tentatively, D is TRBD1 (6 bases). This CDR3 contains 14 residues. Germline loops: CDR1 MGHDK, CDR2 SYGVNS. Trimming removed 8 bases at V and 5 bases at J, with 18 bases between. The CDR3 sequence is CASADRYLKETQYF. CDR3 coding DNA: TGTGCCAGCGCAGACAGGTATCTTAAGGAGACCCAGTACTTC.

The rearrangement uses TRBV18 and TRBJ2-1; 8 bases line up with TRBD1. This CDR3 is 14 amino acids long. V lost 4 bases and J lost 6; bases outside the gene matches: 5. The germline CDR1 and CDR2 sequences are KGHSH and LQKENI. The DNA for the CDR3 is TGTGCCAGCTCACGCGCAGGGGGCATCAATGAGCAGTTCTTC. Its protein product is CASSRAGGINEQFF.

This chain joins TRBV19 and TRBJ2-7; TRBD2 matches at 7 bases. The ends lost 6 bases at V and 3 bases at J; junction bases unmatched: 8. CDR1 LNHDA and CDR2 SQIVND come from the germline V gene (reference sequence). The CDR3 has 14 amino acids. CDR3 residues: CASSPSWTSYEQYF. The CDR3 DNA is TGTGCCAGTAGCCCGTCTTGGACTAGCTACGAGCAGTACTTC.

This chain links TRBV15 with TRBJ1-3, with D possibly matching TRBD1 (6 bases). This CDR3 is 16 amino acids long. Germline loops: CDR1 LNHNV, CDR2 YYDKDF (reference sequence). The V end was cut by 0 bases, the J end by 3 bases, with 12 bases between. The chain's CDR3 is CATSRDTGLGGNTIYF. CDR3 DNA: TGTGCCACCAGCAGAGACACAGGGTTAGGTGGAAACACCATATATTTT.

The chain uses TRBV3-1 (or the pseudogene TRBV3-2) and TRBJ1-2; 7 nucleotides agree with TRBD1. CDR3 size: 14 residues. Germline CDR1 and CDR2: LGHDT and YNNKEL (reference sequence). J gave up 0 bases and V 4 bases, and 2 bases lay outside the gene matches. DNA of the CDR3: TGTGCCAGCAGCCTCGGGACAGCTAACTATGGCTACACCTTC. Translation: CASSLGTANYGYTF.

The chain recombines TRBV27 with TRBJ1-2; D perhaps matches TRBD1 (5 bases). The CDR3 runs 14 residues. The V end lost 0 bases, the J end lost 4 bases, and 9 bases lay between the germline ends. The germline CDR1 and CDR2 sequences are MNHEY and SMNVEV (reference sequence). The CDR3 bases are TGTGCCAGCAGTTTATCAAGGGGTAGCTATGGCTACACCTTC. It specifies CASSLSRGSYGYTF.

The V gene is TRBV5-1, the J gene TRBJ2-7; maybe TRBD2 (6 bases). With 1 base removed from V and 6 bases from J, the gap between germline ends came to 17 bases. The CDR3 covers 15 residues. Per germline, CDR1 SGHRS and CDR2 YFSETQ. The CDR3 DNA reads TGCGCCAGCAGCTTGCTGGGGGGAAGCTCGGGCGAGCAGTACTTC. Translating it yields CASSLLGGSSGEQYF.

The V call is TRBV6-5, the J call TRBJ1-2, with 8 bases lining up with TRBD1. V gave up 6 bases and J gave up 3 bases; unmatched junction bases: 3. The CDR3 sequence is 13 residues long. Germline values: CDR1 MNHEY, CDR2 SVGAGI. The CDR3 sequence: CASRQGVYYGYTF. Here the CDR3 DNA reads TGTGCCAGCAGACAGGGGGTGTACTATGGCTACACCTTC.